A selection of T cell receptor beta chains follows, all from one sample in a study of blood T cell repertoires in COVID-19. TCRdb keeps only in-frame clones here, not all; method: immunoSEQ multiplex PCR. The sample has 230,000 or so clones, approximately 80% seen once. The specimen sequenced was peripheral blood. These receptors were collected from a man aged 25-45 years with active or convalescent COVID-19. Each CDR3 is given with its conserved first and last residue. D genes are given only for firm matches. Clone size is not always given. Where it is, it says once, few, many or a class for expanded clones.

J gene	clone size	D gene	V gene	CDR3 protein	CDR3 DNA
TRBJ2-5	.	TRBD2	TRBV11-3	CASSLSGSGTQYF	TGTGCCAGCAGCCTTAGCGGGAGTGGGACCCAGTACTTC
TRBJ1-1	.	TRBD1	TRBV6-1	CASSGNRGPLNTEAFF	TGTGCCAGCAGTGGGAACAGGGGGCCTTTGAACACTGAAGCTTTCTTT
TRBJ2-1	few	TRBD1	TRBV4-1	CASSAYGQGIPNEQFF	TGCGCCAGCAGTGCTTACGGACAGGGGATCCCAAATGAGCAGTTCTTC
TRBJ2-5	.	TRBD1	TRBV6-2/TRBV6-3	CASSYDRAVGETQYF	TGTGCCAGCAGTTATGACAGGGCAGTAGGCGAGACCCAGTACTTC
TRBJ2-3	once	TRBD1	TRBV28	CASSSTGFHTDTQYF	TGTGCCAGCAGCTCGACAGGGTTTCACACAGATACGCAGTATTTT
TRBJ2-7	few	TRBD2	TRBV6-6	CASSYSGLAGAYEQYF	TGTGCCAGCAGTTACTCGGGACTAGCGGGGGCCTACGAGCAGTACTTC
TRBJ1-2	.	TRBD1	TRBV19	CASSSLDRGVASSGYTF	TGTGCCAGTAGCAGCCTGGACAGGGGGGTGGCTTCGTCTGGCTACACCTTC
TRBJ2-2	.	TRBD2	TRBV7-9	CASSRGTGTSARRTGELFF	TGTGCCAGCAGCCGGGGGACTGGGACTAGCGCCCGACGGACCGGGGAGCTGTTTTTT
TRBJ1-2	.	TRBD1	TRBV5-1	CASSLSQGAYGYTF	TGCGCCAGCAGCTTGTCACAGGGGGCCTATGGCTACACCTTC
TRBJ1-5	.	.	TRBV3-1/TRBV3-2	CASSQGTVNNQPQHF	TGTGCCAGCAGCCAAGGAACAGTCAACAATCAGCCCCAGCATTTT
TRBJ1-2	.	.	TRBV6-5	CASSPDIIRGYTF	TGTGCCAGCAGCCCCGACATCATAAGGGGCTACACCTTC
TRBJ1-1	once	.	TRBV5-1	CASTRGTDTEAFF	TGCGCCAGCACCCGGGGAACGGACACTGAAGCTTTCTTT
TRBJ1-5	.	TRBD1	TRBV27	CASSFGAGQGAGNQPQHF	TGTGCCAGCAGTTTCGGGGCAGGGCAGGGGGCCGGCAATCAGCCCCAGCATTTT
TRBJ1-2	.	TRBD1	TRBV4-3	CASSQEGGQGGYTF	TGCGCCAGCAGCCAAGAGGGAGGACAGGGGGGCTACACCTTC
TRBJ2-7	.	TRBD1	TRBV7-3	CASSSGQGAYEQYF	TGTGCCAGCAGCTCGGGACAGGGGGCTTACGAGCAGTACTTC
TRBJ1-2	.	.	TRBV3-1/TRBV3-2	CASSHLRFYGYTF	TGTGCCAGCAGCCACCTGCGTTTTTATGGCTACACCTTC
TRBJ2-7	.	.	TRBV9	CASSPSPSLRKSSYEQYF	TGTGCCAGCAGCCCCAGCCCTAGCCTACGGAAGAGCTCCTACGAGCAGTACTTC
TRBJ2-2	.	TRBD1	TRBV6-5	CASSYRGPATGELFF	TGTGCCAGCAGTTACAGGGGGCCGGCAACCGGGGAGCTGTTTTTT
TRBJ2-2	.	TRBD1	TRBV5-1	CASSHRDRAGGTGELFF	TGCGCCAGCAGCCACCGGGACAGGGCCGGGGGCACCGGGGAGCTGTTTTTT
TRBJ2-2	.	TRBD1	TRBV28	CASSPAPGQSNTGELFF	TGTGCCAGCAGCCCTGCCCCGGGACAGTCGAACACCGGGGAGCTGTTTTTT
TRBJ1-3	few	.	TRBV6-4	CASSQRARGTIYF	TGTGCCAGCAGTCAGAGGGCCCGGGGCACCATATATTTT
TRBJ1-6	.	.	TRBV5-1	CASSLGGESPLHF	TGCGCCAGCAGCTTGGGAGGCGAATCACCCCTCCACTTT
TRBJ1-3	.	.	TRBV14	CASSIQGFSGNTIYF	TGTGCCAGCAGCATCCAGGGCTTCTCTGGAAACACCATATATTTT
TRBJ1-2	few	TRBD1	TRBV4-3	CASSQGGTGARYGYTF	TGCGCCAGCAGCCAAGGCGGGACAGGGGCGCGCTATGGCTACACCTTC
TRBJ2-3	.	.	TRBV11-3	CASSLTSSTDTQYF	TGTGCCAGCAGCTTAACATCTAGCACAGATACGCAGTATTTT
TRBJ2-3	.	TRBD2	TRBV27	CASSPLAGGSTDTQYF	TGTGCCAGCAGCCCCCTAGCGGGAGGCAGCACAGATACGCAGTATTTT
TRBJ2-1	.	TRBD2	TRBV19	CASSPLAGGPVYNEQFF	TGTGCCAGTAGTCCATTAGCGGGAGGGCCCGTTTACAATGAGCAGTTCTTC
TRBJ1-6	once	TRBD1	TRBV25-1	CASSALAGQGTSPLHF	TGTGCCAGCAGTGCCCTCGCGGGACAGGGAACCTCACCCCTCCACTTT
TRBJ2-3	.	.	TRBV4-2	CASSRGRATGDTQYF	TGTGCCAGCAGCCGCGGACGAGCGACGGGGGATACGCAGTATTTT
TRBJ2-1	once	.	TRBV5-1	CASSLETTHKQFF	TGCGCCAGCAGCTTGGAGACTACCCACAAGCAGTTCTTC
TRBJ2-7	.	.	TRBV7-2	CASSLVQAAYEQYF	TGTGCCAGCAGCTTAGTACAGGCAGCCTACGAGCAGTACTTC
TRBJ2-6	.	.	TRBV10-2	CASSGAVSGANVLTF	TGCGCCAGCAGTGGTGCGGTGTCTGGGGCCAACGTCCTGACTTTC
TRBJ1-3	.	.	TRBV18	CASSPPRGSRDTIYF	TGTGCCAGCTCACCACCTCGAGGGAGTAGGGACACCATATATTTT
TRBJ2-7	.	.	TRBV6-6	CASSLRRGASYEQYF	TGTGCCAGCAGTCTCAGACGGGGGGCATCCTACGAGCAGTACTTC
TRBJ1-2	once	.	TRBV28	CASSLVVDSNYGYTF	TGTGCCAGCAGTTTAGTCGTCGACAGCAACTATGGCTACACCTTC
TRBJ2-2	.	.	TRBV18	CASSPNRNPGELFF	TGTGCCAGCTCACCAAACAGAAATCCGGGGGAGCTGTTTTTT
TRBJ2-1	once	.	TRBV5-5	CASSLLPDEQFF	TGTGCCAGCAGCTTGTTACCGGATGAGCAGTTCTTC
TRBJ1-1	.	TRBD1	TRBV7-2	CASSFGTARSRTEAFF	TGTGCCAGCAGCTTTGGGACAGCTAGGAGCCGGACTGAAGCTTTCTTT
TRBJ1-4	.	.	TRBV19	CARRGAIGEKLFF	TGTGCCAGACGGGGGGCGATCGGTGAAAAACTGTTTTTT
TRBJ1-5	.	.	TRBV19	CASSSRRRGDGGQPQHF	TGTGCCAGTAGTAGCAGGAGGAGGGGTGATGGAGGCCAGCCCCAGCATTTT